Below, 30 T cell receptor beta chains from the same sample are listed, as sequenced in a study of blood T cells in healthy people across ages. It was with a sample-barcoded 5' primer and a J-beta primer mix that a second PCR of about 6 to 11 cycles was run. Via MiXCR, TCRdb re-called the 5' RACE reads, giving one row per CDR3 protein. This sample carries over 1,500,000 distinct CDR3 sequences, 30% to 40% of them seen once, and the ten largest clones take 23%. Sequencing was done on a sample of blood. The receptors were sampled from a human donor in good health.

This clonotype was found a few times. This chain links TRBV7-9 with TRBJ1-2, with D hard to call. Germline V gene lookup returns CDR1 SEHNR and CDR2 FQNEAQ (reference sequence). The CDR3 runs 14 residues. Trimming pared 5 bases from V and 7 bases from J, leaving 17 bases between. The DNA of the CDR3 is TGTGCCAGCAGCGCTCCGCTGCCGGGGAGTGGCTACACCTTC. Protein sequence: CASSAPLPGSGYTF.

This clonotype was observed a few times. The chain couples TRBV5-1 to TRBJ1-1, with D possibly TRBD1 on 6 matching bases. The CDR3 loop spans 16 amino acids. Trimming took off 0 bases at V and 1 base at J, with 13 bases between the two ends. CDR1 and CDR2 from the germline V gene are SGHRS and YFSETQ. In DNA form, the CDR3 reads TGCGCCAGCAGCTTGGCCGCGGGACATACGAACACTGAAGCTTTCTTT. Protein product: CASSLAAGHTNTEAFF.

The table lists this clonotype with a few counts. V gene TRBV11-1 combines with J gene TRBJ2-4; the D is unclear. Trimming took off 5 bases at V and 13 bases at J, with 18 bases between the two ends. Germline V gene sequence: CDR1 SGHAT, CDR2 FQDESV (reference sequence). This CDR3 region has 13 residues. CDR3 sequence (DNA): TGTGCCAGCAGCAACTGGGGTTCTCACGGGCAGTACTTC. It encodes CASSNWGSHGQYF.

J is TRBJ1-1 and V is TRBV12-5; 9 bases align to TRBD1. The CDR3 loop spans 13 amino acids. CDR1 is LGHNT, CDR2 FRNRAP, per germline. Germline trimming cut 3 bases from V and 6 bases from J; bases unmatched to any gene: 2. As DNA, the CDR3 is TGTGCTAGTGGTTTAGGACAGGGGCCTGAAGCTTTCTTT. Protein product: CASGLGQGPEAFF. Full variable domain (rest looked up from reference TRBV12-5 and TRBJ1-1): DARVTQTPRHKVTEMGQEVTMRCQPILGHNTVFWYRQTMMQGLELLAYFRNRAPLDDSGMPKDRFSAEMPDATLATLKIQPSEPRDSAVYFCASGLGQGPEAFFGQGTRLTVV.

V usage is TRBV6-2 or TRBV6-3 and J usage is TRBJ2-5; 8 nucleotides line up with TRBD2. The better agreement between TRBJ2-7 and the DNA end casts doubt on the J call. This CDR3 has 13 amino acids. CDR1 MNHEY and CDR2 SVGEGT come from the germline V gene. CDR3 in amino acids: CASGLAETLEQYF. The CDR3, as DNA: TGTGCCAGTGGACTAGCAGAAACCCTCGAGCAGTACTTC.

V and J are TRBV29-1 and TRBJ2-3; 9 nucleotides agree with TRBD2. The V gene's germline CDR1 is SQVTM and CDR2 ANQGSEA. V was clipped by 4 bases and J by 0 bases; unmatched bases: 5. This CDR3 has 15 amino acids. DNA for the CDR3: TGCAGCGTTGGAGGGCGGGGGGGAAGCACAGATACGCAGTATTTT. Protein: CSVGGRGGSTDTQYF.

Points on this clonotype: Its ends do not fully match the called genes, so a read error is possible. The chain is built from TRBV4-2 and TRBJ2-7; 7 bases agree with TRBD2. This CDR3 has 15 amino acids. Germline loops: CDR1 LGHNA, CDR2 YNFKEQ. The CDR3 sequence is CACSQDGGGPYEQYF. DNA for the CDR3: TGTGCCTGCAGCCAAGATGGCGGGGGTCCCTACGAGCAGTACTTC.

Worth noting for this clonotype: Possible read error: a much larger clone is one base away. CDR3 region: CASRYPGVYEQYF. DNA for the CDR3: TGTGCCAGCAGGTACCCAGGGGTTTACGAGCAGTACTTC. This chain connects TRBV6-1 to TRBJ2-1, with D perhaps TRBD1 (6 bases). The J call is uncertain, as TRBJ2-7 better fits the DNA end. This CDR3 spans 13 amino acids. The germline CDR1 and CDR2 sequences are MNHNS and SASEGT.

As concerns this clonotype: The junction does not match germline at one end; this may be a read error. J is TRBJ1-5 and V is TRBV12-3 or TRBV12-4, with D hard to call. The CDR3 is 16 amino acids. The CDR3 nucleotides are TGTGCCAGCAGTTTAACAAGAATAGGGAGCAACCAGCCCCAGCATTTT. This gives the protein CASSLTRIGSNQPQHF.

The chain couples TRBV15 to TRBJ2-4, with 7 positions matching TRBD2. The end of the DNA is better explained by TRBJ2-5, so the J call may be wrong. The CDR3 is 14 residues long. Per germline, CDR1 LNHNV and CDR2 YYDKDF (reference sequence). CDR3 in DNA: TGTGCCACCAGCAGGGGGGGGGGTACAGAGACCCAGTACTTC. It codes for CATSRGGGTETQYF.

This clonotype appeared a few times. In DNA, the CDR3 is TGTGCCAGCAGCGCACAGGGGGCCAGCGAGCAGTACTTC. Its protein is CASSAQGASEQYF. This rearrangement joins TRBV7-9 to TRBJ2-7; 9 nucleotides agree with TRBD1. Germline trimming cut 5 bases from V and 6 bases from J; bases unmatched to any gene: 5. The CDR3 totals 13 residues. CDR1 is SEHNR, CDR2 FQNEAQ, per germline (reference sequence).

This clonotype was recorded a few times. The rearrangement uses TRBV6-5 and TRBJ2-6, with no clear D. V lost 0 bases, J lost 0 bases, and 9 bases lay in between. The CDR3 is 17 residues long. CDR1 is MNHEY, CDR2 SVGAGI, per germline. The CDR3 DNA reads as TGTGCCAGCAGTTACTCTCCCCCGGGCTCTGGGGCCAACGTCCTGACTTTC. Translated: CASSYSPPGSGANVLTF.

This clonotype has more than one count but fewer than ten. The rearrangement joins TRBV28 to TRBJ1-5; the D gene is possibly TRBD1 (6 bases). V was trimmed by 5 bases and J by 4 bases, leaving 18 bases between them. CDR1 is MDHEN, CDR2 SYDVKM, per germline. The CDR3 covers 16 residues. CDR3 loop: CASSLRRGARNQPQHF. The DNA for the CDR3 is TGTGCCAGCAGTCTGCGGCGGGGGGCGCGGAATCAGCCCCAGCATTTT.

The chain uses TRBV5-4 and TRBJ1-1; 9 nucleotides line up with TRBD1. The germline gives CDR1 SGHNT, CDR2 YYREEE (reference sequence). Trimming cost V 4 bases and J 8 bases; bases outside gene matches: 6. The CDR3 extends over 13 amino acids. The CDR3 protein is CASSIGQGIEAFF. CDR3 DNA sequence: TGTGCCAGCAGCATCGGACAGGGGATAGAAGCTTTCTTT.

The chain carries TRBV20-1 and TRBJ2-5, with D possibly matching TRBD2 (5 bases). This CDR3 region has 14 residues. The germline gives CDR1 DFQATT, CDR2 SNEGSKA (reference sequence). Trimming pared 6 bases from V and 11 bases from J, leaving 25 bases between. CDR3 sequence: CSADGTLAQDEQYF. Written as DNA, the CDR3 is TGCAGTGCAGACGGAACGCTAGCTCAGGATGAGCAGTACTTC.

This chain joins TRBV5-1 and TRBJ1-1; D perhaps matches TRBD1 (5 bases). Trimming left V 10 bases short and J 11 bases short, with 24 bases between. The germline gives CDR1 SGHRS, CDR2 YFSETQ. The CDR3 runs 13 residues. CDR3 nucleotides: TGCGCCTGTAGCTTGGCCAGGGCCGATCCGGCTTTCTTT. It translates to CACSLARADPAFF.

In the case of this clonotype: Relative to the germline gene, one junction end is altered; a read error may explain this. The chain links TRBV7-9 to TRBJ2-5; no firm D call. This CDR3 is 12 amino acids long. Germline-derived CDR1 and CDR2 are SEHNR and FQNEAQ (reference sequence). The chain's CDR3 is CASSLNEETRYF. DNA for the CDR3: TGTGCCAGCAGCTTAAACGAAGAGACCCGGTACTTC.

This chain's CDR3 is CASSSFVGELGEQFF. In DNA form, the CDR3 reads TGTGCCAGCAGCAGCTTCGTGGGGGAGCTAGGCGAGCAGTTCTTC. The J gene is TRBJ2-1, the V gene TRBV11-1; D may be TRBD1 or TRBD2 (5 bases each). Germline-derived CDR1 and CDR2 are SGHAT and FQDESV (reference sequence). V was trimmed by 5 bases and J by 10 bases, leaving 21 bases between them. The CDR3 sequence is 15 residues long. Together with reference TRBV11-1 and TRBJ2-1, the CDR3 gives the full variable domain: EAEVAQSPRYKITEKSQAVAFWCDPISGHATLYWYRQILGQGPELLVQFQDESVVDDSQLPKDRFSAERLKGVDSTLKIQPAELGDSAMYLCASSSFVGELGEQFFGPGTRLTVL.

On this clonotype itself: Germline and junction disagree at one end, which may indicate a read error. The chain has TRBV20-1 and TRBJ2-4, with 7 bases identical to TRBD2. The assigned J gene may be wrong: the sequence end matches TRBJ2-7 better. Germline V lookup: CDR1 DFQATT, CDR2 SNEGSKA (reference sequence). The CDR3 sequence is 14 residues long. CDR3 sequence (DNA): TGCGGTGCAAAAAGCGGGGCGCGCTCCTACGAGCAGTACTTC. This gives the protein CGAKSGARSYEQYF.

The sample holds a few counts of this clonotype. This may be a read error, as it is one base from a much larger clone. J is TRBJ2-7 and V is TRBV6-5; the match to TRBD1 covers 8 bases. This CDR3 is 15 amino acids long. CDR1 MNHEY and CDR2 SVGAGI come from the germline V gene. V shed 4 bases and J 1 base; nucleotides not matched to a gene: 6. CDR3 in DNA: TGTGCCAGCAGTTCCCCGGGACAGGCATCCTACGAGCAGTACTTC. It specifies CASSSPGQASYEQYF.

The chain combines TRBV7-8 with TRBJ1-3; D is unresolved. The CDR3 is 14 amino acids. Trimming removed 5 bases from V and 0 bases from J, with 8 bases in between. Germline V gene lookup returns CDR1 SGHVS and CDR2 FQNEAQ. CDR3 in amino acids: CASSAVSSGNTIYF. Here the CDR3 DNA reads TGTGCCAGCAGCGCCGTGAGCTCTGGAAACACCATATATTTT.

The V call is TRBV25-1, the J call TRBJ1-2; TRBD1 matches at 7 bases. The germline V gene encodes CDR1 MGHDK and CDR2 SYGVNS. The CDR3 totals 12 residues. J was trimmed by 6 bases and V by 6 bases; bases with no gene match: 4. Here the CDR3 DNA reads TGTGCCAGCAGCGGGACAGCCGATGGCTACACCTTC. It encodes CASSGTADGYTF.

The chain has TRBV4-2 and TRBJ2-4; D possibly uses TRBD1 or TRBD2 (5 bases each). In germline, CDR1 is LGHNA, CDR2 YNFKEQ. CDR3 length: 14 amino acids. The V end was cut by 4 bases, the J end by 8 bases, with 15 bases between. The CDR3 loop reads CASSPRTEGDIQYF. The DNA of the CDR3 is TGTGCCAGCAGCCCCCGGACTGAAGGGGACATTCAGTACTTC.

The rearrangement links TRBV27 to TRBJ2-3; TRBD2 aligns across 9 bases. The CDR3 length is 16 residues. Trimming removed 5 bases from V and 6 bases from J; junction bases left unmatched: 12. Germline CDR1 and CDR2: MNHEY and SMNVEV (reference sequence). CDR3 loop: CASSPTYLAGTDTQYF. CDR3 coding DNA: TGTGCCAGCAGTCCAACATACCTAGCGGGGACCGATACGCAGTATTTT.

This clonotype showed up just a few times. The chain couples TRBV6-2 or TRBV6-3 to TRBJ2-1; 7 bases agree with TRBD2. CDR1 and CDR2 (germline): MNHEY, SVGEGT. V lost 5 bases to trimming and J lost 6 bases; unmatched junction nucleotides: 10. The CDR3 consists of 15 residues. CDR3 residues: CASSHNRDYSNEQFF. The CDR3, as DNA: TGTGCCAGCAGTCATAACCGGGACTATTCCAATGAGCAGTTCTTC.

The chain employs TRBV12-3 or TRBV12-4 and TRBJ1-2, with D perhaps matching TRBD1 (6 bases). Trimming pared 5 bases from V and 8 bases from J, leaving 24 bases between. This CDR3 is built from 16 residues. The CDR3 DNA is TGTGCCAGCAGTCCCGAGGGGGGTACAGCGTCCGAAGGCTACACCTTC. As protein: CASSPEGGTASEGYTF.

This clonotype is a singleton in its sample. Written as DNA, the CDR3 is TGTGCCAGCAGCTTATCTTCGGCGGGGAAGGAGACCCAGTACTTC. Its translation: CASSLSSAGKETQYF. V is TRBV11-2 and J is TRBJ2-4; D perhaps matches TRBD2 (6 bases). Near its end, the DNA agrees better with TRBJ2-5, so the J call may be wrong. The CDR3 consists of 15 residues. Germline values: CDR1 SGHAT, CDR2 FQNNGV.

This chain's CDR3 is CASSLGWVREQYF. The CDR3 DNA is TGTGCCAGCAGCTTAGGGTGGGTGCGCGAGCAGTACTTC. This chain links TRBV13 with TRBJ2-7; the D is unclear. V lost 0 bases and J 6 bases, leaving 9 bases between the germline ends. Germline V CDR1 and CDR2: PRHDT, FYEKMQ (reference sequence). The CDR3 is 13 residues long.

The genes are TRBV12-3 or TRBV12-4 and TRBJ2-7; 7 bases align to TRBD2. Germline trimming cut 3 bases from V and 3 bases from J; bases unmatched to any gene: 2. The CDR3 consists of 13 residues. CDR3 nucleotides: TGTGCCAGCAGTTTTGGACTAGTCTACGAGCAGTACTTC. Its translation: CASSFGLVYEQYF.

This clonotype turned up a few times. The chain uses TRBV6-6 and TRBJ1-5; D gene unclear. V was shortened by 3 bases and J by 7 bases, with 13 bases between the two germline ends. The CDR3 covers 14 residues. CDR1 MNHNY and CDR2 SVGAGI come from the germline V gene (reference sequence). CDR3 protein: CASSYYREVQPQHF. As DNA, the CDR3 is TGTGCCAGCAGTTATTATCGAGAGGTCCAGCCCCAGCATTTT.